Below are 8 T cell receptor beta chains sequenced from a single sample in a study of T cell repertoires in cytomegalovirus infection. TCRdb reprocessed the reads with MiXCR, giving one entry per CDR3 protein. Counted here are a few hundred thousand distinct CDR3 sequences, more than 20% occurring once; the ten biggest clones make up around 13%. The material sequenced was PBMCs. Receptors originate from a human donor in good health (CMV status not recorded). Some clones in this sample may be carry-over from other donors' samples.

DNA for the CDR3: TGTGCCAGCACCCGGGAGGGCCAAGAGACCCAGTACTTC. It translates to CASTREGQETQYF. V and J are TRBV28 and TRBJ2-5; 8 bases align to TRBD2. This CDR3 has 13 amino acids. J was trimmed by 1 base and V by 7 bases; bases with no gene match: 2. Germline V gives CDR1 MDHEN, CDR2 SYDVKM.

This sequence joins TRBV7-2 and TRBJ2-3, with TRBD2 matching 7 bases. CDR3 length: 17 residues. In germline, CDR1 is SGHTA, CDR2 FQGNSA. V gave up 1 base and J gave up 1 base; unmatched junction bases: 8. DNA of the CDR3: TGTGCCAGCAGCTTAGTGGGCGGGGGAGCGGGCACAGATACGCAGTATTTT. Its translation: CASSLVGGGAGTDTQYF.

The chain combines TRBV6-2 or TRBV6-3 with TRBJ2-5, with D maybe TRBD1 (6 bases). From germline, CDR1 is MNHEY and CDR2 SVGEGT. Trimming removed 6 bases from V and 2 bases from J, with 10 bases in between. The CDR3 totals 13 residues. The CDR3 nucleotides read TGTGCCAGCAGCGGACAGTTACAAGAGACCCAGTACTTC. Translation: CASSGQLQETQYF.

The chain couples TRBV7-2 to TRBJ2-5; the match to TRBD2 covers 8 bases. The ends lost 2 bases at V and 1 base at J; junction bases unmatched: 9. Germline assignment: CDR1 SGHTA and CDR2 FQGNSA. The CDR3 covers 17 residues. The CDR3 DNA sequence: TGTGCCAGCAGCTTAAGGTTGGCTAGCGGGCCCCAAGAGACCCAGTACTTC. It codes for CASSLRLASGPQETQYF.

This clonotype showed up just a few times. The CDR3, as DNA: TGTGCCTCCTCAGATCGGGACTCCTCCACAGATACGCAGTATTTT. Translation gives CASSDRDSSTDTQYF. The chain combines TRBV12-3 or TRBV12-4 with TRBJ2-3; the D gene is possibly TRBD2 (6 bases). Trimming shortened V by 11 bases and J by 2 bases, and 20 bases separated the two germline ends. The CDR3 runs 15 residues.

This chain uses TRBV7-9 with TRBJ2-1; D is uncertain. Germline V gene data show CDR1 as SEHNR and CDR2 as FQNEAQ (reference sequence). Trimming took off 3 bases at V and 1 base at J, with 13 bases between the two ends. The CDR3 is 16 residues long. The CDR3 reads CASSFVGSSSYNEQFF. In nucleotides, the CDR3 is TGTGCCAGCAGCTTCGTAGGGTCCAGTTCCTACAATGAGCAGTTCTTC.

This clonotype has ten or more counts. The chain links TRBV27 to TRBJ1-1, with D maybe TRBD1 (6 bases). Germline loops: CDR1 MNHEY, CDR2 SMNVEV (reference sequence). Trimming took off 7 bases at V and 0 bases at J, with 21 bases between the two ends. The CDR3 sequence is 17 residues long. The DNA for the CDR3 is TGTGCCAGCACCCAAAGGTGGACAGAAGCCATGAACACTGAAGCTTTCTTT. This translates into CASTQRWTEAMNTEAFF.

The V and J genes are TRBV20-1 and TRBJ1-6; the match to TRBD1 covers 7 bases. Looked up from germline, CDR1 is DFQATT and CDR2 is SNEGSKA (reference sequence). The CDR3 is 14 amino acids. The V segment lost 5 bases and the J segment 5 bases; nucleotides outside the gene matches: 6. CDR3 in amino acids: CSADRDSNNSPLHF. CDR3 bases: TGCAGTGCTGACCGGGACAGTAATAATTCACCCCTCCACTTT.